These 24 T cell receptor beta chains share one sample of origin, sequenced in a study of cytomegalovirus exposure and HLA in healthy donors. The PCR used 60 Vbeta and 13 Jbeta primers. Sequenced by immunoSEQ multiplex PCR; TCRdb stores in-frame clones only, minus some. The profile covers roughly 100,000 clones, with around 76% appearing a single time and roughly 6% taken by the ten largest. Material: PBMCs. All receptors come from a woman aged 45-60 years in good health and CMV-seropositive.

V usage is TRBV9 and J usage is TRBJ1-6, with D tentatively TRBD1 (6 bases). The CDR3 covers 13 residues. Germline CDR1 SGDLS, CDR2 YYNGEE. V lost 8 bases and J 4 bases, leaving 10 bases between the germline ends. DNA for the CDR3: TGTGCCAGTAGTACAGGGTATAATTCACCCCTCCACTTT. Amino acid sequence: CASSTGYNSPLHF. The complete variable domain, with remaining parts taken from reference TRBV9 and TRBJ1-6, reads DSGVTQTPKHLITATGQRVTLRCSPRSGDLSVYWYQQSLDQGLQFLIQYYNGEERAKGNILERFSAQQFPDLHSELNLSSLELGDSALYFCASSTGYNSPLHFGNGTRLTVT.

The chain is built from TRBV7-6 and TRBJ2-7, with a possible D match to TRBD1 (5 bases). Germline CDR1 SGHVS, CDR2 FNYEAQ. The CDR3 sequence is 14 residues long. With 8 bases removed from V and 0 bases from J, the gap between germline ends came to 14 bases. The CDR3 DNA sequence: TGTGCCAGCTCCCCAGGGTTGGGCTCCTACGAGCAGTACTTC. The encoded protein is CASSPGLGSYEQYF.

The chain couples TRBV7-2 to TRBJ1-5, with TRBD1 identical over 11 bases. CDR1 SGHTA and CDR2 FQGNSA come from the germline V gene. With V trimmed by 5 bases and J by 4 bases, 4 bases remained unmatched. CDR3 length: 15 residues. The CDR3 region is CASSMGTGGNQPQHF. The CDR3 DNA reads TGTGCCAGCAGCATGGGGACAGGGGGTAATCAGCCCCAGCATTTT.

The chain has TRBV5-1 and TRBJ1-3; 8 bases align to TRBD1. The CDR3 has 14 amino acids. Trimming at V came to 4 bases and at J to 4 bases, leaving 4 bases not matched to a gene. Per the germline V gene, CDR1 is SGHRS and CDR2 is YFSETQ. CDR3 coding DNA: TGCGCCAGCAGCACCGGGACAGGAGGAAACACCATATATTTT. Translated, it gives CASSTGTGGNTIYF.

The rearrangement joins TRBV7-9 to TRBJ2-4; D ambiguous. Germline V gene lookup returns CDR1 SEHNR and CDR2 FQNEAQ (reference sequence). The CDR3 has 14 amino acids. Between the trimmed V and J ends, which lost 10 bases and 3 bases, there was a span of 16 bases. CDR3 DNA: TGTGCCACTGGCGTTATAGCAAGCAAAAACATTCAGTACTTC. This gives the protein CATGVIASKNIQYF.

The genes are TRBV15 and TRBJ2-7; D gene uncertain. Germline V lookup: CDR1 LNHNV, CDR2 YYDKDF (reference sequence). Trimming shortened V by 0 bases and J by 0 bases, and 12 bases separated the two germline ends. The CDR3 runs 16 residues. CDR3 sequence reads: CATSRDRPDTSYEQYF. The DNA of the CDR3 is TGTGCCACCAGCAGAGATCGGCCAGACACCTCCTACGAGCAGTACTTC.

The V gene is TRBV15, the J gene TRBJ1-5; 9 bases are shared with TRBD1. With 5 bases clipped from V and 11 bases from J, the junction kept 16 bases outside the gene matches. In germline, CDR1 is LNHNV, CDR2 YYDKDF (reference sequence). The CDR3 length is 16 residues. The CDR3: CATSVSTGTGRGAQHF. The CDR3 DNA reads TGTGCCACCAGCGTTTCAACGGGGACAGGGAGAGGGGCCCAGCATTTT.

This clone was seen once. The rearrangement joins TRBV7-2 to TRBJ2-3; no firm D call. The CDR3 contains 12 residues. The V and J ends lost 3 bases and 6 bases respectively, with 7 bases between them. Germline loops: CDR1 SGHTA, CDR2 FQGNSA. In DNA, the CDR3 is TGTGCCAGCAGCTTTACGAGGGATACGCAGTATTTT. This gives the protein CASSFTRDTQYF. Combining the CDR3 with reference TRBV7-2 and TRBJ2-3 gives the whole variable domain GAGVSQSPSNKVTEKGKDVELRCDPISGHTALYWYRQSLGQGLEFLIYFQGNSAPDKSGLPSDRFSAERTGGSVSTLTIQRTQQEDSAVYLCASSFTRDTQYFGPGTRLTVL.

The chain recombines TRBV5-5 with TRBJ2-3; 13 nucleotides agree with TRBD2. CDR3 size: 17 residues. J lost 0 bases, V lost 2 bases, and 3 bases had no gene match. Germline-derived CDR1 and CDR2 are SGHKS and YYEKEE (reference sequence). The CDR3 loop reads CASSLGLAGVSTDTQYF. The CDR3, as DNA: TGTGCCAGCAGCTTAGGACTAGCGGGGGTTAGCACAGATACGCAGTATTTT.

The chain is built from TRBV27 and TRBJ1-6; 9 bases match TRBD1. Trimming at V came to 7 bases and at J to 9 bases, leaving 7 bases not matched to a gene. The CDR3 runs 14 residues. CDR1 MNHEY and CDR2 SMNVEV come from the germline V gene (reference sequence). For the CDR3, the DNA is TGTGCCAGCACCACGACAGGGGGAGGTTCACCCCTCCACTTT. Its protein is CASTTTGGGSPLHF.

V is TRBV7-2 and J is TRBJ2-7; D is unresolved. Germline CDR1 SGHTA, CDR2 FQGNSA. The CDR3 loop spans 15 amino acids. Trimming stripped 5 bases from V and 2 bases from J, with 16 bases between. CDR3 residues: CASSQDSITPYEQYF. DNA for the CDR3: TGTGCCAGCAGCCAAGACTCGATAACCCCCTACGAGCAGTACTTC.

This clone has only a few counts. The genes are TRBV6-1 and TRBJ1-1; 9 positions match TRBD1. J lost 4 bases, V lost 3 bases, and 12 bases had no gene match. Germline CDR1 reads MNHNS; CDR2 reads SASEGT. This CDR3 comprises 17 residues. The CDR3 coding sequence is TGTGCCAGCAGTGACTATAGGACAGGGGTCCGAAGCACTGAAGCTTTCTTT. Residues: CASSDYRTGVRSTEAFF.

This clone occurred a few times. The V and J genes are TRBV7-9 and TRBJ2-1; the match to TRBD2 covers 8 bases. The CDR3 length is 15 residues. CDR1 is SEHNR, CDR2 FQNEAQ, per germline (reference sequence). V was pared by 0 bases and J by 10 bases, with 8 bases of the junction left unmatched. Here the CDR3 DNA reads TGTGCCAGCAGCTTAGCCGACCGGGGGGGCCGCGAGCAGTTCTTC. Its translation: CASSLADRGGREQFF.

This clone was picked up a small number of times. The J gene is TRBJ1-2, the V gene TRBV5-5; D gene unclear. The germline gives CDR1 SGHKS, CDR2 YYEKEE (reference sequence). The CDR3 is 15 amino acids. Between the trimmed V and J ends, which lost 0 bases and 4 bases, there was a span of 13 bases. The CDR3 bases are TGTGCCAGCAGCTTGGCCCCGGCAGGTGTCTATGGCTACACCTTC. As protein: CASSLAPAGVYGYTF.

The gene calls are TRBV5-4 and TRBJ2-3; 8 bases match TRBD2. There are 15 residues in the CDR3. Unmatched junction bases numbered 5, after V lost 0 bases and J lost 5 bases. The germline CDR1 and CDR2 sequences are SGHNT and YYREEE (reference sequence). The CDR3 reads CASSLAGGLVDTQYF. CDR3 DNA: TGTGCCAGCAGCTTGGCGGGGGGGCTGGTAGATACGCAGTATTTT.

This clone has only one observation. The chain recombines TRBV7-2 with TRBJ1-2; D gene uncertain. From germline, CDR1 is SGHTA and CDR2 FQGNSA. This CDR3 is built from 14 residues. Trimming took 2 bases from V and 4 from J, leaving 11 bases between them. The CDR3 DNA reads TGTGCCAGCAGCTTACGGTCGGAGGGCTATGGCTACACCTTC. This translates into CASSLRSEGYGYTF.

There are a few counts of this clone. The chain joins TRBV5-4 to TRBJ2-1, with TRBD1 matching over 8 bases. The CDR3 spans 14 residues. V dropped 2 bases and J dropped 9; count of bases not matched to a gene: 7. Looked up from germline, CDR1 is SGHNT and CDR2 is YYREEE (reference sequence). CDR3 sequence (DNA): TGTGCCAGCAGCTTCGGACAGGGAAGTGCTGAGCAGTTCTTC. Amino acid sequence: CASSFGQGSAEQFF.

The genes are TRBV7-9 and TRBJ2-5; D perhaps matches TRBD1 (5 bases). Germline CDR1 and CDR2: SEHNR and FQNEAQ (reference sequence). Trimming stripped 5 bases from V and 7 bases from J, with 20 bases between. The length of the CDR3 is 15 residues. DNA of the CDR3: TGTGCCAGCAGCAGGGGAAAGGCGATATTTGGGACCCAGTACTTC. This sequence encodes CASSRGKAIFGTQYF.

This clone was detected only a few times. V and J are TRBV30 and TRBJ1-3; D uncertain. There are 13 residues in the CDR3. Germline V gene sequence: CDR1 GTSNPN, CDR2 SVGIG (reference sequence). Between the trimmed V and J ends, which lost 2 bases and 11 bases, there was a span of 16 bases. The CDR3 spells CAWSTDPGSPIYF. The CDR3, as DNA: TGTGCCTGGAGTACGGACCCGGGAAGCCCCATATATTTT. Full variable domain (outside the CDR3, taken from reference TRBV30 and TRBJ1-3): SQTIHQWPATLVQPVGSPLSLECTVEGTSNPNLYWYRQAAGRGLQLLFYSVGIGQISSEVPQNLSASRPQDRQFILSSKKLLLSDSGFYLCAWSTDPGSPIYFGEGSWLTVV.

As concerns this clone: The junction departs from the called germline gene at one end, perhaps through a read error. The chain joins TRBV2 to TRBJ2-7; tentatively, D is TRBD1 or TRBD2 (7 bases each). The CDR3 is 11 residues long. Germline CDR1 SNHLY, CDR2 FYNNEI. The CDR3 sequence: CATRGGERFDF. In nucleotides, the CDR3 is TGTGCCACCAGGGGGGGAGAACGGTTCGACTTC.

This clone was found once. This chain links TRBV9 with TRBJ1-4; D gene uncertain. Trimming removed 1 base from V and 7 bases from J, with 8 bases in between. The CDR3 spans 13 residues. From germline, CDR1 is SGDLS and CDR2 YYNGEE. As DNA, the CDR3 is TGTGCCAGCAGCGTAACGGCGGGTGAAAAACTGTTTTTT. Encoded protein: CASSVTAGEKLFF.

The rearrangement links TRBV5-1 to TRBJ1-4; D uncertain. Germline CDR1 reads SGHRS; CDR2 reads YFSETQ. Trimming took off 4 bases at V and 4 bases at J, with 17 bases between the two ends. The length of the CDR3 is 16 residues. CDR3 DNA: TGCGCCAGCAGCCGGATTCCAGGAAACTTTAATGAAAAACTGTTTTTT. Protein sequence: CASSRIPGNFNEKLFF.

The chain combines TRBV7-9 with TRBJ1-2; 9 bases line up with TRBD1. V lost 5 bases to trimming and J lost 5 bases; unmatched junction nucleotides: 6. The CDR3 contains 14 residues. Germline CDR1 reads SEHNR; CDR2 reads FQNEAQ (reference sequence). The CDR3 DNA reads TGTGCCAGCAGCGCGGACAGGGGTTCGTATGGCTACACCTTC. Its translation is CASSADRGSYGYTF.

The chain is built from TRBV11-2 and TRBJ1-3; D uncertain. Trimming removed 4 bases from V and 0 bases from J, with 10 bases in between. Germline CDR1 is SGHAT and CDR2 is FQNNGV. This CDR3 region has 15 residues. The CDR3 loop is CASSSERVSGNTIYF. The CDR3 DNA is TGTGCCAGCAGCTCCGAACGGGTCTCTGGAAACACCATATATTTT.